This record covers a single TCR beta chain. The data originate from a study of control samples from healthy donors and cancer patients. CDR3 size: 16 residues. Trimming took 5 bases from V and 4 from J; bases not matched to a gene: 9. Germline assignment: CDR1 SGHAT and CDR2 FQDESV (reference sequence). Produced via immunoSEQ multiplex PCR; TCRdb's table is partial and in-frame only. Of roughly 180,000 clones listed, 85% to 95% are singletons. The sample comprised blood. The sequence was obtained from a woman younger than 30 in good health. The rearrangement uses TRBV11-1 and TRBJ1-1; 11 bases fit TRBD1. This CDR3 reads CASSHRAGQGGTEAFF. The DNA of the CDR3 is TGTGCCAGCAGCCACCGGGCGGGACAGGGGGGCACTGAAGCTTTCTTT.